Listed below are T cell receptor beta chains from one sample, sequenced in a study of neoadjuvant nivolumab and ipilimumab in lung cancer. Profiled with immunoSEQ multiplex PCR; TCRdb holds only in-frame clones, not every one. The profile shows 25,000 to 30,000 clones, approximately 86% of them singletons. This specimen consisted of tumor tissue, obtained after neoadjuvant nivolumab, alone or with ipilimumab, at or shortly before surgery. Receptor source: an adult with non-small cell lung cancer. CDR3s include the opening cysteine and the closing phenylalanine or tryptophan. The order of the fields is clone size, V gene, J gene, D gene, CDR3 length, CDR3 DNA, CDR3 protein. The D gene is left open where the match is weak. Part of the rows lack a size; the others show once, few, many or a class for expanded clones.

size: NA; V: TRBV7-2; J: TRBJ2-5; D: TRBD2; length: 14; DNA: TGTGCCAGCAGCCTAGGACTAGCGGTGGAGACCCAGTACTTC; CDR3: CASSLGLAVETQYF
size: NA; V: TRBV11-2; J: TRBJ2-7; D: NA; length: 11; DNA: TGTGCCAGCAGCTTCGCCTACGAGCAGTACTTC; CDR3: CASSFAYEQYF
size: NA; V: TRBV13; J: TRBJ2-7; D: TRBD2; length: 17; DNA: TGTGCCAGCAGCTTAAGAAGACTAGCGGGGACAGCCTACGAGCAGTACTTC; CDR3: CASSLRRLAGTAYEQYF
size: NA; V: TRBV18; J: TRBJ1-1; D: NA; length: 13; DNA: TGTGCCAGCTCACCACGGCTACGCGCTGAAGCTTTCTTT; CDR3: CASSPRLRAEAFF
size: NA; V: TRBV5-4; J: TRBJ2-3; D: TRBD2; length: 17; DNA: TGTGCCAGCAGTTACCCCTTAGCGGGAGGGCGAGGAGATACGCAGTATTTT; CDR3: CASSYPLAGGRGDTQYF
size: NA; V: TRBV6-1; J: TRBJ2-7; D: TRBD2; length: 14; DNA: TGTGCCAGCAGGCCGGGACTAAGCTCCTACGAGCAGTACTTC; CDR3: CASRPGLSSYEQYF
size: once; V: TRBV5-1; J: TRBJ1-3; D: NA; length: 14; DNA: TGCGCCAGCAGAAGACAGGACTCTGGAAACACCATATATTTT; CDR3: CASRRQDSGNTIYF
size: NA; V: TRBV13; J: TRBJ2-7; D: NA; length: 18; DNA: TGTGCCAGCAGCTCAAAGCATAGCCGGGAATCCCTCTACTACGAGCAGTACTTC; CDR3: CASSSKHSRESLYYEQYF
size: NA; V: TRBV2; J: TRBJ1-2; D: TRBD1; length: 14; DNA: TGTGCCAGCAGGACCTCGGACAGGGGCTATGGCTACACCTTC; CDR3: CASRTSDRGYGYTF
size: NA; V: TRBV5-5; J: TRBJ2-2; D: TRBD2; length: 16; DNA: TGTGCCAGCAGCTTACAACTAGCGGGAGAGTGGGGGGAGCTGTTTTTT; CDR3: CASSLQLAGEWGELFF
size: NA; V: TRBV5-8; J: TRBJ1-5; D: NA; length: 15; DNA: TGTGCCAGCAGCTTATTGCAGGTGGGCAATCAGCCCCAGCATTTT; CDR3: CASSLLQVGNQPQHF
size: NA; V: TRBV6-5; J: TRBJ1-2; D: TRBD1; length: 12; DNA: TGTGCCAGCAGGTCCGGGACAGGGGGCTACACCTTC; CDR3: CASRSGTGGYTF
size: few; V: TRBV14; J: TRBJ2-5; D: NA; length: 13; DNA: TGTGCCAGCAGCCAAGATCGCAGGCAGACCCAGTACTTC; CDR3: CASSQDRRQTQYF
size: NA; V: TRBV29-1; J: TRBJ2-7; D: NA; length: 11; DNA: TGCAGCGTTTCGGACGGCTACGAGCAGTACTTC; CDR3: CSVSDGYEQYF
size: NA; V: TRBV28; J: TRBJ1-2; D: NA; length: 15; DNA: TGTGCCAGCAGTTCCCGACAGGTTCCCCACTATGGCTACACCTTC; CDR3: CASSSRQVPHYGYTF
size: NA; V: TRBV5-4; J: TRBJ2-5; D: NA; length: 14; DNA: TGTGCCAGCCTCAAGGGCCCGGAACAAGAGACCCAGTACTTC; CDR3: CASLKGPEQETQYF
size: NA; V: TRBV5-5; J: TRBJ1-1; D: NA; length: 14; DNA: TGTGCCAGCAGCTTAATAGGGGGGGCCCGGGAAGCTTTCTTT; CDR3: CASSLIGGAREAFF
size: NA; V: TRBV2; J: TRBJ1-2; D: NA; length: 15; DNA: TGTGCCAGCAGTGAACTTAGGGGGGAGAACTATGGCTACACCTTC; CDR3: CASSELRGENYGYTF
size: NA; V: TRBV18; J: TRBJ2-1; D: NA; length: 16; DNA: TGTGCCAGCTCACAAGGGAGGCCTAGGGGGGGACATGAGCAGTTCTTC; CDR3: CASSQGRPRGGHEQFF
size: NA; V: TRBV18; J: TRBJ2-7; D: TRBD1; length: 14; DNA: TGTGCCAGCTCACCAAGACAGGGGACCTACGAGCAGTACTTC; CDR3: CASSPRQGTYEQYF
size: NA; V: TRBV6-5; J: TRBJ1-6; D: NA; length: 15; DNA: TGTGCCAGCAGTTATGAGGGGCCCTATAATTCACCCCTCCACTTT; CDR3: CASSYEGPYNSPLHF
size: once; V: TRBV7-2; J: TRBJ2-3; D: TRBD2; length: 19; DNA: TGTGCCAGCAGCCTCACCGGACTAGCGGGAGGGCCGGGAACAGATACGCAGTATTTT; CDR3: CASSLTGLAGGPGTDTQYF
size: once; V: TRBV20-1; J: TRBJ2-7; D: NA; length: 11; DNA: TGCAGTGCTGGAGTGGAGAACGAGCAGTACTTC; CDR3: CSAGVENEQYF
size: NA; V: TRBV7-6; J: TRBJ1-1; D: NA; length: 16; DNA: TGTGCCAGCAGCTTAGGGCTTCAGGGCGCTGGGGCTGAAGCTTTCTTT; CDR3: CASSLGLQGAGAEAFF
size: few; V: TRBV18; J: TRBJ2-7; D: NA; length: 15; DNA: TGTGCCAGCTCACCTCCGGGTCCCAGCTCCTACGAGCAGTACTTC; CDR3: CASSPPGPSSYEQYF
size: NA; V: TRBV7-9; J: TRBJ2-1; D: TRBD2; length: 17; DNA: TGTGCCAGCAGCTCGGGCCCTAGCGGGAGAGGGGGCAATGAGCAGTTCTTC; CDR3: CASSSGPSGRGGNEQFF
size: NA; V: TRBV7-6; J: TRBJ2-5; D: TRBD2; length: 14; DNA: TGTGCCAGCAGCTTAGTTAGCGGGGAAGAGACCCAGTACTTC; CDR3: CASSLVSGEETQYF
size: once; V: TRBV30; J: TRBJ2-5; D: TRBD1; length: 15; DNA: TGTGCCTGGAGTGGACTGAGGGGGCAGGGAGAGACCCAGTACTTC; CDR3: CAWSGLRGQGETQYF
size: once; V: TRBV7-9; J: TRBJ2-3; D: NA; length: 15; DNA: TGTGCCAGCAGCCCTCCGGGTATTAGCACAGATACGCAGTATTTT; CDR3: CASSPPGISTDTQYF